This T cell receptor (beta chain) was captured in a study of shared clonotypes between healthy human individuals (dated by TCRdb to the early 2020s). About the full investigation: Two women and a few men aged 18 to 49 years were included in the cohort. Blood TCR repertoires of a handful of healthy adults were deeply sequenced to estimate repertoire size and the extent of clonotype sharing between individuals. Libraries were prepared and TCR repertoires were sequenced by different laboratories using diverse techniques, in order to increase sequencing depth and limit assay-specific biases. Each donor's leukapheresis produced roughly between about 0.8 and 10 billion PBMCs. The full study reports these points: Because the study included only a small number of donors, the genetic and exposure-history diversity represented was limited. Only blood was sampled, and tissue TCR repertoires likely differ from those in blood. Pairwise subsampling indicated that sequencing depth was expected to affect the degree of clonotype sharing among donors.

A word on this clone: Its recognized antigen is unknown. No base qualities exist here, and no much larger clone lies one base off it.

The germline V gene (reference sequence) yields MNHNY for CDR1 and SVGAGI for CDR2. The CDR3 starts with the cysteine, ends with the phenylalanine, and has 14 residues. The DNA shown is the 42-base CDR3, in frame from base 1. Trimming takes 9 bases off V and 14 bases off J; junction bases not matched to a gene: 17. Healthy HIV-negative adults with no recently reported acute infections or vaccinations were included as donors. All donors were Caucasian adults living in Nashville, Tennessee, USA. For unsorted samples, about 90 million PBMCs were counted, and genomic DNA was extracted using the QIAamp DNA Blood Mini kit. Blood was obtained by leukapheresis, after which PBMCs were separated by Ficoll-Histopaque density gradient centrifugation and cryopreserved in liquid nitrogen vapor phase. TCR CDR3 regions were amplified from genomic DNA by multiplex PCR using the deep immunoSEQ assay. Extracted genomic DNA from each cell subset was spread evenly across all wells of several immunoSEQ 96-well plates, with each plate serving as a replicate. For unsorted PBMC, 250 to 300 ng genomic DNA, equal to 25,000 to 35,000 T cell genomes, was loaded into each replicate PCR. Ten immunoSEQ deep assay plates were used to sequence the unsorted PBMC genomic DNA. Purified libraries were quantified with a Qubit 3.0 fluorometer, sized on a Bioanalyzer 2100, and re-quantified with the KAPA Library Quantification kit. Every immunoSEQ 96-well plate was sequenced on a dedicated single-read 150-cycle Illumina NextSeq 550 flow cell. Per the source publication's procedure: Because the immunoSEQ output included only junctional sequences and no quality scores, the filtering could not be the same as the filtering used for full-length reads. To assign V/J genes and CDR3, sequences were annotated against IMGT germline references using PyIR, a Python wrapper for IgBLAST v1.9. Reads were removed for weak V/J assignments (E-value above 1e-6), missing CDR3, stop codons, out-of-frame junctions, or ambiguous translated residues. V3J clonotypes were defined as sequences sharing an identical inferred V gene, J gene, and CDR3 amino acid sequence. Percentage overlap between repertoires was computed as shared unique clonotypes divided by the size of the smaller repertoire. RTK rarefaction, the Chao1 estimator, and Recon v2.1 estimates of unobserved clonotypes were used to assess repertoire richness. TCRdb obtained this table from immuneACCESS and retained in-frame rearrangements with V and J assigned. These tables miss some clones; where compared with another copy, unresolved V genes account for less than half of the shortfall, and the remainder is unexplained. Clone size and V and J calls were adopted from that table, with D and trimming inferred from the DNA. This sample holds roughly 510,000 clones; 60% to 80% were observed only once. The top ten constitute approximately 12% of the sample.

The origin of this receptor is a middle-aged woman in good health. Some clones in this sample may be carry-over from other donors' samples. The sequencing input was PBMCs. The sequence links TRBV6-6 to TRBJ1-4; TRBD1 fits 8 bases in the junction. The CDR3 reads CASRSPGQAFRLFF. The nucleotide sequence is TGTGCCAGTCGATCACCGGGACAGGCCTTTCGGCTGTTTTTT.